The T cell receptor beta chain under discussion was sequenced for a study of naive and memory T cell subsets. Study-wide results and limits: From naive to CM, EM and EMRA, diversity decreased and Gini increased. TCR counts from RNA may reflect activation-linked expression changes.

This CDR3 contains 15 residues. Trimming shortened V by 4 bases and J by 6 bases, and 19 bases separated the two germline ends. The germline V gene encodes CDR1 MDHEN and CDR2 SYDVKM. Four subsets defined by CD45RA and CD27 were sorted after CD3, CD4, CD8 and live/dead staining. An equimolar mix of two oligonucleotides served as the beta constant-region primer for TRBC1 and TRBC2. TCRdb independently ran MiXCR on the UMI-ligation and nested PCR reads; one entry per CDR3 protein. This sample has 140,000 to 150,000 distinct CDR3 sequences, with 17% found just once. This clonotype was recorded a few times. What it binds is unknown.

This chain uses TRBV28 with TRBJ2-7; TRBD1 or TRBD2 may be the D gene (5 bases each). The receptor was isolated from a human donor in good health. Sequencing was carried out using naive CD4+ T cells from blood. The CDR3 coding sequence is TGTGCCAGCAGTTCCGGGGCTACCGACTACGTCGAGCAGTACTTC. Encoded protein: CASSSGATDYVEQYF.